Detailed here is one T cell receptor (beta chain). The antigen is not known. The primer mix had 60 Vbeta and 13 Jbeta primers. Here immunoSEQ multiplex PCR was the method, and the copy in TCRdb shows in-frame clones only, minus some. The sample totals about 39,000 clones; its top ten clones hold roughly 3.3%. These data belong to a study of cytomegalovirus exposure and HLA in healthy donors. Study outcomes and limitations: Among donors in an Asian-associated ancestry cluster, a later analysis reportedly found fewer N-insertions than the approximately 670-donor mean.

The CDR3 runs 17 residues. V was pared by 2 bases and J by 1 base, with 14 bases between. The V gene's germline CDR1 is MNHEY and CDR2 SMNVEV (reference sequence). Input material: PBMCs. This chain links TRBV27 with TRBJ2-2; no definite D call. This clonotype was obtained from a woman aged 25-40 years in good health and CMV-seropositive. This CDR3 reads CASSLNILRGNTGELFF. Here the CDR3 DNA reads TGTGCCAGCAGTTTAAATATCCTTCGCGGGAACACCGGGGAGCTGTTTTTT.